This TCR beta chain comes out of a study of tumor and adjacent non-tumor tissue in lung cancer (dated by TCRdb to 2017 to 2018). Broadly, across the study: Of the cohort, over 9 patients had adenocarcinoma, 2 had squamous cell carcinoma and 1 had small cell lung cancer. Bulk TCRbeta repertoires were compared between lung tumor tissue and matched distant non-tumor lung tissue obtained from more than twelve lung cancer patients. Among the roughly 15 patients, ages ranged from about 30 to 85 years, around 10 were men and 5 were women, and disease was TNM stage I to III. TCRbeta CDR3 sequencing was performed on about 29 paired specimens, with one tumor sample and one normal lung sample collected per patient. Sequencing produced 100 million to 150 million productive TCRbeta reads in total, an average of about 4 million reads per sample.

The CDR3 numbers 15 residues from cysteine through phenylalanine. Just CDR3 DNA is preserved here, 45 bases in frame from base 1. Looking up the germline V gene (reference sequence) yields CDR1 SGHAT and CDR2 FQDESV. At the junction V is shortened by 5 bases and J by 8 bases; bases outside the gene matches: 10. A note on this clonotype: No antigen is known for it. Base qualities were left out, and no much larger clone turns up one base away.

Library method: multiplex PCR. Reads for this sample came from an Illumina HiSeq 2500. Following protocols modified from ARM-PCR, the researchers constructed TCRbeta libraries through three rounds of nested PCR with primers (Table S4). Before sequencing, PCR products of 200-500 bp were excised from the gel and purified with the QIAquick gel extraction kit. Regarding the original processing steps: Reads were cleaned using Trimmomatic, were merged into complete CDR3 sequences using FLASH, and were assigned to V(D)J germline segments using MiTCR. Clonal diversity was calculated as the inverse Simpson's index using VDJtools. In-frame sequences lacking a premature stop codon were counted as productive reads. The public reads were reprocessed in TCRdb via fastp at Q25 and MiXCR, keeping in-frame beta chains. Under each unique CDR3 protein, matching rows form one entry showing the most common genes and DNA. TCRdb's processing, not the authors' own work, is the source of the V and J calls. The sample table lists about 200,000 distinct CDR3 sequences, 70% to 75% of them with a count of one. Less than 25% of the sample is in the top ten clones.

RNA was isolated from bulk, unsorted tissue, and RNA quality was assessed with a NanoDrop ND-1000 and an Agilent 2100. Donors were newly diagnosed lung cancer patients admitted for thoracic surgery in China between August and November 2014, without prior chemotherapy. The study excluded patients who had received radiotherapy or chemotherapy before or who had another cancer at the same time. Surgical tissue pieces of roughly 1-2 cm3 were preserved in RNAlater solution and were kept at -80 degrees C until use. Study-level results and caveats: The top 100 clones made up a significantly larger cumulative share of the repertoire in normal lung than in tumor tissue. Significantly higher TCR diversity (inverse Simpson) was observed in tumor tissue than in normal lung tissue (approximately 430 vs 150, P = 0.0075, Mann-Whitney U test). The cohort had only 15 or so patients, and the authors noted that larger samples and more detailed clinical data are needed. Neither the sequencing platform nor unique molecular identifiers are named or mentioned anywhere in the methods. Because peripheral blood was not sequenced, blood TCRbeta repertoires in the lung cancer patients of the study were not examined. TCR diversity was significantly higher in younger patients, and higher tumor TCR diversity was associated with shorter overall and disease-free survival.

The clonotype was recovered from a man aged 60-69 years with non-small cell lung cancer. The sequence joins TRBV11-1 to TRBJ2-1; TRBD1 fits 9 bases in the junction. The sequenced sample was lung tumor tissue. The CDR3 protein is CASSHRQGGVYEQFF. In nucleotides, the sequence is TGTGCCAGCAGCCACCGACAGGGGGGTGTATATGAGCAGTTCTTC.